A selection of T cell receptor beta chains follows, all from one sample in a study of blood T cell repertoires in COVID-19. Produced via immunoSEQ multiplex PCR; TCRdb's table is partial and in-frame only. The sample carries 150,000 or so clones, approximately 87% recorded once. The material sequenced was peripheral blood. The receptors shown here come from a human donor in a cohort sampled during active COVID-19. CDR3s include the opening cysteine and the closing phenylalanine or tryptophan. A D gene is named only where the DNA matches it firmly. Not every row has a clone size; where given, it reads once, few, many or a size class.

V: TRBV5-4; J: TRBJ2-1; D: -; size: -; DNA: TGTGCCAGCAGCTTGGTGGGAGTCCGCCACAGGGTCTTC; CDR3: CASSLVGVRHRVF
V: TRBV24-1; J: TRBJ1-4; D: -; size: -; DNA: TGTGCCACCAGTGATCGGATGGGGGGTGAAAAACTGTTTTTT; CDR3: CATSDRMGGEKLFF
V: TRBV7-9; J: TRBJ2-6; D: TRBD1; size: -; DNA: TGTGCCAGCAGCGCACCGGGACAGGTCGCCGTCCTGACTTTC; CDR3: CASSAPGQVAVLTF
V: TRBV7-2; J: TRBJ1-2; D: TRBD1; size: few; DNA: TGTGCCAGCAGCGGGGGACAGGGGACTTTCGGGGGCTACACCTTC; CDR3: CASSGGQGTFGGYTF
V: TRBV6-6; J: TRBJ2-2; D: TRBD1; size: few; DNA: TGTGCCAGCAACCTACAGGGGACCGGGGAGCTGTTTTTT; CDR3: CASNLQGTGELFF
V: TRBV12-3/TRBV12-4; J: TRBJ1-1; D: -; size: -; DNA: TGTGCCAGCAGTTCAGGTGGGACTGAAGCTTTCTTT; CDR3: CASSSGGTEAFF
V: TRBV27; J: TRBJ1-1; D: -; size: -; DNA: TGTGCCAGTCCGGTATATATGAACACTGAAGCTTTCTTT; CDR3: CASPVYMNTEAFF
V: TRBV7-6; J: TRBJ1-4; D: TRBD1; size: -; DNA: TGTGCCAGCAGCAGACAGACAGGGAGTAATGAAAAACTGTTTTTT; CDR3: CASSRQTGSNEKLFF
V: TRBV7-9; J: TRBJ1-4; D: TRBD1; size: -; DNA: TGTGCCAGCAGCTTAAACAGGGGTGGTGAAAAACTGTTTTTT; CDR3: CASSLNRGGEKLFF
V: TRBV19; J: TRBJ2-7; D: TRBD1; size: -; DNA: TGTGCCAGTAGTATGGGACAGGATTTCTCCTACGAGCAGTACTTC; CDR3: CASSMGQDFSYEQYF